These T cell receptor beta chains were read from a single sample in a study of human T cells and chemical hapten exposure. TCRdb redid the calling of the RACE reads with MiXCR, one entry per CDR3 protein. The profile shows about 76,000 distinct CDR3 sequences, 10% to 15% of them singletons. This sample comprised whole blood, obtained in connection with sensitization to the hapten diphenylcyclopropenone (DPC). The receptors shown here come from a woman in her forties or fifties with alopecia areata. Some clones in this sample may be carry-over from other donors' samples. Each CDR3 is given with its conserved first and last residue. The order of the fields is CDR3 protein, CDR3 DNA, J gene, V gene, D gene, clone size. The D gene is left open where the match is weak. Clone size is given for some rows only: seen once, a few or many times, or a class if the clone is expanded.

CDR3 protein: CASSFGASGNEQFF; CDR3 DNA: TGTGCCAGCAGCTTTGGGGCGTCGGGAAATGAGCAGTTCTTC; J gene: TRBJ2-1; V gene: TRBV11-2; D gene: NA; clone size: many
CDR3 protein: CSARDPGLLNTEAFF; CDR3 DNA: TGCAGTGCTAGAGATCCGGGACTTTTGAACACTGAAGCTTTCTTT; J gene: TRBJ1-1; V gene: TRBV20-1; D gene: NA; clone size: many
CDR3 protein: CASNQVLASSEQYF; CDR3 DNA: TGTGCCAGCAATCAGGTACTAGCTAGTTCCGAGCAGTACTTC; J gene: TRBJ2-7; V gene: TRBV6-6; D gene: NA; clone size: few
CDR3 protein: CSASWRGGSYEQYF; CDR3 DNA: TGCAGTGCTAGCTGGCGGGGCGGCTCCTACGAGCAGTACTTC; J gene: TRBJ2-7; V gene: TRBV20-1; D gene: NA; clone size: few
CDR3 protein: CATGLAVPGPLSYEQYF; CDR3 DNA: TGTGCCACCGGACTAGCGGTCCCCGGTCCGCTCTCCTACGAGCAGTACTTC; J gene: TRBJ2-7; V gene: TRBV6-1; D gene: TRBD2; clone size: NA
CDR3 protein: CASSQDQEPAEAFF; CDR3 DNA: TGTGCCAGCAGCCAAGATCAAGAACCGGCCGAAGCTTTCTTT; J gene: TRBJ1-1; V gene: TRBV3-1; D gene: NA; clone size: many
CDR3 protein: CASSFRTSNYNEQFF; CDR3 DNA: TGTGCCAGCAGCTTCCGGACTAGCAACTACAATGAGCAGTTCTTC; J gene: TRBJ2-1; V gene: TRBV11-2; D gene: TRBD2; clone size: NA
CDR3 protein: CASSLLAGNTDTQYF; CDR3 DNA: TGTGCCAGCAGCTTACTAGCGGGAAATACAGATACGCAGTATTTT; J gene: TRBJ2-3; V gene: TRBV11-2; D gene: TRBD2; clone size: few
CDR3 protein: CASSTGLANNEQFF; CDR3 DNA: TGTGCCAGCAGCACGGGACTAGCGAACAATGAGCAGTTCTTC; J gene: TRBJ2-1; V gene: TRBV2; D gene: TRBD2; clone size: few
CDR3 protein: CASTWGGANVLTF; CDR3 DNA: TGTGCCAGCACTTGGGGAGGGGCCAACGTCCTGACTTTC; J gene: TRBJ2-6; V gene: TRBV12-3/TRBV12-4; D gene: NA; clone size: few
CDR3 protein: CAWASDRIYGYTF; CDR3 DNA: TGTGCCTGGGCCTCGGACAGAATCTATGGCTACACCTTC; J gene: TRBJ1-2; V gene: TRBV30; D gene: NA; clone size: many
CDR3 protein: CASSLTSGSPNEQFF; CDR3 DNA: TGTGCCAGCAGCTTAACTAGCGGGAGCCCCAATGAGCAGTTCTTC; J gene: TRBJ2-1; V gene: TRBV7-2; D gene: TRBD2; clone size: few
CDR3 protein: CSVDKKGNTEAFF; CDR3 DNA: TGCAGCGTTGATAAGAAGGGGAACACTGAAGCTTTCTTT; J gene: TRBJ1-1; V gene: TRBV29-1; D gene: NA; clone size: many
CDR3 protein: CASSPLGGNYGYTF; CDR3 DNA: TGTGCCAGCAGTCCATTGGGGGGAAACTATGGCTACACCTTC; J gene: TRBJ1-2; V gene: TRBV6-5; D gene: NA; clone size: few
CDR3 protein: CASSLERALSYNEQFF; CDR3 DNA: TGCGCCAGCAGCTTGGAAAGGGCACTCTCCTACAATGAGCAGTTCTTC; J gene: TRBJ2-1; V gene: TRBV5-1; D gene: NA; clone size: many
CDR3 protein: CSASRDASYEQYF; CDR3 DNA: TGCAGTGCTAGCCGGGACGCCTCCTACGAGCAGTACTTC; J gene: TRBJ2-7; V gene: TRBV20-1; D gene: NA; clone size: NA
CDR3 protein: CASSVYPNEQFF; CDR3 DNA: TGTGCCAGCAGCGTTTACCCCAATGAGCAGTTCTTC; J gene: TRBJ2-1; V gene: TRBV9; D gene: NA; clone size: NA
CDR3 protein: CASRSREALHF; CDR3 DNA: TGTGCCAGCAGATCTCGAGAGGCCCTCCACTTT; J gene: TRBJ1-6; V gene: TRBV27; D gene: NA; clone size: few
CDR3 protein: CAISELVGTNQPQHF; CDR3 DNA: TGTGCCATCAGTGAGCTGGTAGGGACCAATCAGCCCCAGCATTTT; J gene: TRBJ1-5; V gene: TRBV10-3; D gene: NA; clone size: NA
CDR3 protein: CASSLYVSLVGNEQFF; CDR3 DNA: TGTGCCAGCAGTTTATACGTAAGCCTTGTTGGGAATGAGCAGTTCTTC; J gene: TRBJ2-1; V gene: TRBV12-3/TRBV12-4; D gene: NA; clone size: NA
CDR3 protein: CASSRPLQGDLHRVIQPQHF; CDR3 DNA: TGCGCCAGCAGTCGACCGCTACAGGGCGACCTCCATAGAGTGATTCAGCCCCAGCATTTT; J gene: TRBJ1-5; V gene: TRBV23-1; D gene: NA; clone size: few
CDR3 protein: CASSYSLRVGYSPLHF; CDR3 DNA: TGTGCCAGCAGTTACTCGCTCAGGGTAGGATATTCACCCCTCCACTTT; J gene: TRBJ1-6; V gene: TRBV6-6; D gene: NA; clone size: many
CDR3 protein: CAWRKEYTEAFF; CDR3 DNA: TGTGCCTGGAGAAAAGAGTACACTGAAGCTTTCTTT; J gene: TRBJ1-1; V gene: TRBV30; D gene: NA; clone size: few
CDR3 protein: CASSFGLVLDEQFF; CDR3 DNA: TGTGCCAGCAGCTTTGGACTAGTTCTCGATGAGCAGTTCTTC; J gene: TRBJ2-1; V gene: TRBV11-2; D gene: TRBD2; clone size: many
CDR3 protein: CASSPPIRTGNYGYTF; CDR3 DNA: TGTGCCAGCAGCCCCCCTATTCGGACAGGGAACTATGGCTACACCTTC; J gene: TRBJ1-2; V gene: TRBV11-2; D gene: TRBD1; clone size: few
CDR3 protein: CASSLAAMGGGELFF; CDR3 DNA: TGTGCCAGCAGCTTAGCCGCAATGGGGGGCGGGGAGCTGTTTTTT; J gene: TRBJ2-2; V gene: TRBV7-2; D gene: NA; clone size: many
CDR3 protein: CSVGGMVTDTQYF; CDR3 DNA: TGCAGCGTTGGCGGGATGGTTACAGATACGCAGTATTTT; J gene: TRBJ2-3; V gene: TRBV29-1; D gene: NA; clone size: many
CDR3 protein: CASSVAPLASNEQFF; CDR3 DNA: TGTGCCAGCAGCGTAGCCCCGCTAGCGTCCAATGAGCAGTTCTTC; J gene: TRBJ2-1; V gene: TRBV9; D gene: NA; clone size: few
CDR3 protein: CASSVGEDTEAFF; CDR3 DNA: TGCGCCAGCAGCGTGGGGGAAGACACTGAAGCTTTCTTT; J gene: TRBJ1-1; V gene: TRBV5-1; D gene: NA; clone size: many
CDR3 protein: CASKAVSSYEQYF; CDR3 DNA: TGTGCCAGCAAGGCGGTTAGCTCCTACGAGCAGTACTTC; J gene: TRBJ2-7; V gene: TRBV6-1; D gene: NA; clone size: many
CDR3 protein: CATSRDPGYNEQFF; CDR3 DNA: TGTGCCACCAGCCGGGACCCGGGGTACAATGAGCAGTTCTTC; J gene: TRBJ2-1; V gene: TRBV15; D gene: NA; clone size: NA
CDR3 protein: CASSPGGLAVFSYEQYF; CDR3 DNA: TGTGCCAGCAGCCCGGGGGGACTAGCGGTTTTCTCCTACGAGCAGTACTTC; J gene: TRBJ2-7; V gene: TRBV11-2; D gene: TRBD2; clone size: many
CDR3 protein: CASSVLASEETQYF; CDR3 DNA: TGTGCCAGCAGCGTACTAGCATCAGAAGAGACCCAGTACTTC; J gene: TRBJ2-5; V gene: TRBV9; D gene: NA; clone size: few
CDR3 protein: CSARLAGPYEQYF; CDR3 DNA: TGCAGCGCTAGACTAGCGGGACCCTACGAGCAGTACTTC; J gene: TRBJ2-7; V gene: TRBV29-1; D gene: TRBD2; clone size: few
CDR3 protein: CASSLGQGGVNEQFF; CDR3 DNA: TGTGCCAGCAGCTTAGGACAGGGTGGAGTCAATGAGCAGTTCTTC; J gene: TRBJ2-1; V gene: TRBV7-2; D gene: TRBD1; clone size: few
CDR3 protein: CASSQPPGGQQFF; CDR3 DNA: TGTGCCAGCAGCCAACCTCCCGGAGGACAGCAGTTCTTC; J gene: TRBJ2-1; V gene: TRBV7-9; D gene: NA; clone size: NA
CDR3 protein: CASSPWVRGQPQHF; CDR3 DNA: TGTGCCAGCAGTCCCTGGGTCAGAGGGCAGCCCCAGCATTTT; J gene: TRBJ1-5; V gene: TRBV12-3/TRBV12-4; D gene: NA; clone size: NA
CDR3 protein: CASSLWDQETQYF; CDR3 DNA: TGTGCCAGCAGTCTGTGGGACCAAGAGACCCAGTACTTC; J gene: TRBJ2-5; V gene: TRBV2; D gene: NA; clone size: many
CDR3 protein: CASSTGAPEAFF; CDR3 DNA: TGTGCCAGCAGCACAGGCGCCCCTGAAGCTTTCTTT; J gene: TRBJ1-1; V gene: TRBV11-2; D gene: NA; clone size: NA
CDR3 protein: CASSQLTPTDTQYF; CDR3 DNA: TGCGCCAGCAGCCAACTGACTCCTACAGATACGCAGTATTTT; J gene: TRBJ2-3; V gene: TRBV4-1; D gene: NA; clone size: many
CDR3 protein: CASSVVPGAGYEQYF; CDR3 DNA: TGTGCCAGCAGCGTAGTGCCGGGCGCGGGGTACGAGCAGTACTTC; J gene: TRBJ2-7; V gene: TRBV9; D gene: NA; clone size: many
CDR3 protein: CASSPLGTSSYEQYF; CDR3 DNA: TGTGCCAGCAGCCCGCTCGGAACTAGCAGCTACGAGCAGTACTTC; J gene: TRBJ2-7; V gene: TRBV11-1; D gene: NA; clone size: NA
CDR3 protein: CASSPEFEQFF; CDR3 DNA: TGTGCCAGCTCCCCGGAATTTGAGCAGTTCTTC; J gene: TRBJ2-1; V gene: TRBV18; D gene: NA; clone size: NA
CDR3 protein: CSATSGRSSYEQYF; CDR3 DNA: TGCAGTGCCACTAGCGGCAGAAGCTCCTACGAGCAGTACTTC; J gene: TRBJ2-7; V gene: TRBV20-1; D gene: TRBD2; clone size: NA
CDR3 protein: CSVDHRDVGEAFF; CDR3 DNA: TGCAGCGTTGATCACAGGGACGTCGGTGAAGCTTTCTTT; J gene: TRBJ1-1; V gene: TRBV29-1; D gene: NA; clone size: many
CDR3 protein: CSVEDVDEQYF; CDR3 DNA: TGCAGCGTTGAAGATGTAGACGAGCAGTACTTC; J gene: TRBJ2-7; V gene: TRBV29-1; D gene: NA; clone size: NA